The rows below give T cell receptor beta chains drawn from one sample of a study of low-dose radiotherapy and immunotherapy resistance in tumors. TCRdb passed the reads through MiXCR, listing each CDR3 protein once. This table holds under 70,000 distinct CDR3 sequences, less than 25% found once. The specimen was PBMCs, collected before treatment. The source of these receptors is a male donor with prostate cancer. The CDR3 runs from the conserved cysteine through the conserved F or W. A D gene is named only where the DNA matches it firmly. Not all rows give a size; the values are once, few, many and, for expanded clones, a class.

v_call	j_call	clone_size	d_call	cdr3_aa	cdr3_nt
TRBV5-1	TRBJ2-3	many	-	CTSSQGKNTDTQYF	TGCACCAGCAGCCAAGGGAAGAACACAGATACGCAGTATTTT
TRBV6-2/TRBV6-3	TRBJ1-1	many	-	CASSEWAMNTEAFF	TGTGCCAGCAGTGAATGGGCTATGAACACTGAAGCTTTCTTT
TRBV5-1	TRBJ2-1	many	-	CASFRDTDNEQFF	TGCGCCAGCTTTCGGGACACCGACAATGAGCAGTTCTTC
TRBV7-9	TRBJ1-6	-	-	CASSFTQGDSPLHF	TGTGCCAGCAGCTTTACACAGGGCGACTCACCCCTCCACTTT
TRBV3-1	TRBJ2-6	many	-	CASSRGSLSGANVLTF	TGTGCCAGCAGCCGAGGCTCCCTCTCTGGGGCCAACGTCCTGACTTTC
TRBV12-3/TRBV12-4	TRBJ2-7	many	-	CASRPAGASGSGEQYF	TGTGCCAGCCGCCCGGCGGGGGCCTCGGGGTCGGGGGAGCAGTACTTC
TRBV12-3/TRBV12-4	TRBJ2-7	few	-	CASSLKGEQYF	TGTGCCAGCAGTTTAAAAGGCGAGCAGTACTTC
TRBV27	TRBJ2-7	-	TRBD1	CASSLSRDRVYEQYF	TGTGCCAGCAGTTTATCCAGGGACAGAGTCTACGAGCAGTACTTC
TRBV6-6	TRBJ2-7	-	TRBD2	CASSYSTGEGYEQYF	TGTGCCAGCAGTTACAGCACCGGGGAGGGCTACGAGCAGTACTTC
TRBV20-1	TRBJ2-7	few	-	CSARDDRSPYEQYF	TGCAGTGCTAGAGATGACCGCTCCCCCTACGAGCAGTACTTC
TRBV20-1	TRBJ2-1	-	TRBD2	CSARDETGGRARNEQFF	TGCAGTGCTAGAGATGAGACCGGCGGGAGGGCCAGGAATGAGCAGTTCTTC
TRBV2	TRBJ2-1	many	-	CASILGPTTLGSYNEQFF	-
TRBV12-3/TRBV12-4	TRBJ2-1	many	TRBD2	CASSLTSGRFYNEQFF	TGTGCCAGCAGTCTGACTAGCGGCAGATTCTACAATGAGCAGTTCTTC
TRBV6-8	TRBJ2-7	-	TRBD2	CASSYSTSGGASSYEQYF	TGTGCCAGCAGTTACTCGACTAGCGGGGGAGCTAGCTCCTACGAGCAGTACTTC
TRBV5-1	TRBJ1-1	many	-	CASSPEPGRTEAFF	TGCGCCAGCAGCCCCGAGCCTGGCCGCACTGAAGCTTTCTTT
TRBV2	TRBJ2-5	many	TRBD2	CASSGLAGPATQYF	TGTGCCAGCAGCGGACTAGCGGGGCCGGCGACCCAGTACTTC
TRBV11-2	TRBJ2-1	-	TRBD2	CASSLDRLAEQNEQFF	TGTGCCAGCAGCTTAGATCGCCTAGCGGAACAGAATGAGCAGTTCTTC
TRBV30	TRBJ1-2	many	-	CAWSPPGGYGYTF	TGTGCCTGGAGCCCCCCGGGTGGCTATGGCTACACCTTC
TRBV3-1	TRBJ2-7	many	TRBD2	CASSPVLAVSYEQYF	TGTGCCAGCAGCCCCGTCCTAGCGGTCTCCTACGAGCAGTACTTC
TRBV18	TRBJ1-5	many	TRBD1	CASSLTGAGQPQHF	TGTGCCAGCTCTCTGACAGGGGCGGGTCAGCCCCAGCATTTT
TRBV27	TRBJ2-1	many	-	CASSRLGEQFF	TGTGCCAGCAGTCGCCTTGGTGAGCAGTTCTTC
TRBV7-6	TRBJ1-1	-	-	CASSPLFDPNTEAFF	TGTGCCAGCAGCCCGTTGTTTGACCCGAACACTGAAGCTTTCTTT
TRBV6-4	TRBJ2-1	-	-	CASSQGSYNEQFF	TGTGCCAGCAGCCAGGGATCATACAATGAGCAGTTCTTC
TRBV7-2	TRBJ1-4	-	-	CARSLVRAATNEKLFF	TGTGCCCGCAGCTTAGTGAGGGCTGCAACTAATGAAAAACTGTTTTTT
TRBV27	TRBJ2-1	-	TRBD2	CASSTGLAGVSYNEQFF	TGTGCCAGCAGTACCGGACTAGCGGGAGTATCCTACAATGAGCAGTTCTTC
TRBV20-1	TRBJ1-3	many	TRBD1	CSARDLGQGNTIYF	TGCAGTGCTAGAGATCTAGGACAGGGGAACACCATATATTTT
TRBV18	TRBJ2-1	many	TRBD2	CASSPLPRGSSYNEQFF	TGTGCCAGCTCCCCTCTTCCCCGCGGGAGCTCCTACAATGAGCAGTTCTTC
TRBV11-2	TRBJ2-2	many	TRBD2	CASSLGLAGPGELFF	TGTGCCAGCAGCTTAGGACTAGCGGGACCCGGGGAGCTGTTTTTT
TRBV20-1	TRBJ2-7	few	TRBD1	CSASDAGTGYEQYF	TGCAGTGCTAGCGACGCCGGGACAGGATACGAGCAGTACTTC
TRBV14	TRBJ1-1	-	TRBD1	CASSIRQGMSEAFF	TGTGCCAGCAGCATCCGACAGGGAATGAGTGAAGCTTTCTTT
TRBV3-1	TRBJ2-5	many	TRBD2	CASSQKTSSEGTQYF	TGTGCCAGCAGCCAAAAGACTAGCTCCGAGGGGACCCAGTACTTC
TRBV5-5	TRBJ2-6	-	TRBD1	CASSLFGRGSSGANVLTF	TGTGCCAGCAGCCTCTTTGGCAGGGGGTCCTCTGGGGCCAACGTCCTGACTTTC
TRBV7-9	TRBJ2-7	many	TRBD2	CASSLVGGGEAYEQYF	TGTGCCAGCAGCTTAGTCGGGGGGGGGGAAGCCTACGAGCAGTACTTC
TRBV7-8	TRBJ1-3	many	TRBD1	CASSFGDSGSGNTIYF	TGTGCCAGCAGCTTCGGGGACAGCGGCTCTGGAAACACCATATATTTT
TRBV7-2	TRBJ2-1	-	TRBD2	CASGGGWKEQFF	TGTGCCAGCGGGGGGGGTTGGAAGGAGCAGTTCTTC
TRBV5-6	TRBJ2-2	many	TRBD1	CASSFGTGRTGELFF	TGTGCCAGCAGCTTCGGGACAGGACGCACCGGGGAGCTGTTTTTT
TRBV29-1	TRBJ1-1	many	TRBD1	CSVEVAGGTEAFF	TGCAGCGTTGAAGTTGCAGGGGGCACTGAAGCTTTCTTT
TRBV29-1	TRBJ2-3	-	TRBD2	CSVSGGTDTQYF	TGCAGCGTCAGCGGGGGCACAGATACGCAGTATTTT
TRBV28	TRBJ2-7	many	-	CASSLSPLYEQYF	TGTGCCAGCAGTTTATCCCCCCTCTACGAGCAGTACTTC
TRBV28	TRBJ2-1	many	TRBD2	CASSSPGLAGNEQFF	TGTGCCAGCAGTTCCCCGGGACTAGCGGGCAATGAGCAGTTCTTC
TRBV5-4	TRBJ2-3	few	TRBD2	CASRVGLAGPTDTQYF	TGTGCCAGCAGAGTAGGACTAGCGGGACCCACAGATACGCAGTATTTT
TRBV2	TRBJ2-7	once	-	CASITVTSYEQYF	TGTGCCAGCATAACAGTAACCTCCTACGAGCAGTACTTC
TRBV7-8	TRBJ2-5	many	-	CASSYLDGQETQYF	TGTGCCAGCAGCTACCTCGACGGACAAGAGACCCAGTACTTC
TRBV6-2/TRBV6-3	TRBJ2-1	-	TRBD2	CASSPHAGGPQNEQFF	TGTGCCAGCAGCCCCCACGCGGGAGGGCCCCAAAATGAGCAGTTCTTC